The text below deals with one T cell receptor (beta chain). Its antigen is undetermined. Data came from immunoSEQ multiplex PCR; TCRdb stores just in-frame clones and leaves some out. The data hold almost 5,000 clones, with 66% observed a single time. The V end was cut by 0 bases, the J end by 7 bases, with 26 bases between. From germline, CDR1 is SGHDN and CDR2 FVKESK. CDR3 length: 19 residues. The sample originates from a study of tumor-infiltrating lymphocytes in localized non-small cell lung cancer. Study as a whole: Resected tumor was paired with non-adjacent uninvolved lung from the same patient.

Study results and caveats: Tumors had more T cell infiltration than uninvolved lung, per TCRbeta sequencing and CD3 counts. Tumor T-cell fraction was not associated with recurrence-free survival. No T-cell fraction difference was seen between IM1 and IM2 tumors.

This clonotype originated in a human donor with non-small cell lung cancer. V and J are TRBV14 and TRBJ2-3, with a tentative D call TRBD2 (6 bases). The sample was lung tumor tissue. CDR3 bases: TGTGCCAGCAGCCAAGATCGCACTCGGGGAGGCCCTATAAAGAATACGCAGTATTTT. It is translated as CASSQDRTRGGPIKNTQYF.